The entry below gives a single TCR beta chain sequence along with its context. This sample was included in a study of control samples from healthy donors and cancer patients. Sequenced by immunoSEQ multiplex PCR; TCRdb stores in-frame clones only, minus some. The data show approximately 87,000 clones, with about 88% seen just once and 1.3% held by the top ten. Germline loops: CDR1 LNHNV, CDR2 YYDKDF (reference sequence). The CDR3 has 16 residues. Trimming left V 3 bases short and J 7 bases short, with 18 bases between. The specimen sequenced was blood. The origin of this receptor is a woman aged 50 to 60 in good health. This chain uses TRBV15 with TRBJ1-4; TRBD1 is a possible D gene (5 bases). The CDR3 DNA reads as TGTGCCACCAGCAGGGGAGGGGCCCCAATGAGTGAAAAACTGTTTTTT. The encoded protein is CATSRGGAPMSEKLFF. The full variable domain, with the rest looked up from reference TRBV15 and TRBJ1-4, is DAMVIQNPRYQVTQFGKPVTLSCSQTLNHNVMYWYQQKSSQAPKLLFHYYDKDFNNEADTPDNFQSRRPNTSFCFLDIRSPGLGDTAMYLCATSRGGAPMSEKLFFGSGTQLSVL.